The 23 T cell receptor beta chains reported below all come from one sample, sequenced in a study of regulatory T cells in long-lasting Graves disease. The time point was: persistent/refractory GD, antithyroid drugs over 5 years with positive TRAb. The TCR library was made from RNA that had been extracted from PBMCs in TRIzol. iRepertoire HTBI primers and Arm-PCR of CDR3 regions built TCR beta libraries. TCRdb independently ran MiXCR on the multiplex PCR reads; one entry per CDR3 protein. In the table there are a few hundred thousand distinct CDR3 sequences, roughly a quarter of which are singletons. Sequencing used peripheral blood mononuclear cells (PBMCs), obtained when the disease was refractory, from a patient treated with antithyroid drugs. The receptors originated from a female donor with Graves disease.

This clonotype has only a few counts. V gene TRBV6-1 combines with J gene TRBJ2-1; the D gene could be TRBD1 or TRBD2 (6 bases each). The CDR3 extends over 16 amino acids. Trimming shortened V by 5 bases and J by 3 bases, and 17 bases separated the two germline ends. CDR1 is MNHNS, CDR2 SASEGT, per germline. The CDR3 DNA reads TGTGCCAGCAGTCCCTTGGGGGGCCGGGTCTACAATGAGCAGTTCTTC. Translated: CASSPLGGRVYNEQFF.

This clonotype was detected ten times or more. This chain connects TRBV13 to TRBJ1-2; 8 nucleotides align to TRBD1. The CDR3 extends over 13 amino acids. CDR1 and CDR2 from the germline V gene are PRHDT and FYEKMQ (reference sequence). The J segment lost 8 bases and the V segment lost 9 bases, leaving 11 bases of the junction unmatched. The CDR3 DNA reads TGTGCCAGTAGCCTCGGACAGGGTGGAGGCTACACCTTC. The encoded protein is CASSLGQGGGYTF.

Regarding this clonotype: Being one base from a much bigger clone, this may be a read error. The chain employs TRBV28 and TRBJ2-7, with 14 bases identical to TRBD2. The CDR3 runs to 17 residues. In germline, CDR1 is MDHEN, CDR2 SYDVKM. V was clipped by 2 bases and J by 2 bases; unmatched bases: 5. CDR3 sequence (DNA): TGTGCCAGCAGTTTAGCGGGACTAGCGGGAGTTGCCTACGAGCAGTACTTC. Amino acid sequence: CASSLAGLAGVAYEQYF.

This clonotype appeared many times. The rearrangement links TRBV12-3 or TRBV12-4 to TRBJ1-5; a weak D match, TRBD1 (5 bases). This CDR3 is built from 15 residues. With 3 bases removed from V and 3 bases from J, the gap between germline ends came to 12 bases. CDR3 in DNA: TGTGCCAGCAGTTTGAACCCAGGGTCCAATCAGCCCCAGCATTTT. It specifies CASSLNPGSNQPQHF.

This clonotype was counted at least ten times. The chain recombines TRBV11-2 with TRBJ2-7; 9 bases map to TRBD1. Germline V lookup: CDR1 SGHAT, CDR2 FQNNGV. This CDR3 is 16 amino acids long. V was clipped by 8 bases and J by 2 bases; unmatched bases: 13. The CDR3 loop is CASGKIRDRATYEQYF. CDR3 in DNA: TGTGCCAGCGGAAAAATCCGGGACAGGGCTACCTACGAGCAGTACTTC.

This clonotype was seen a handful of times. The CDR3 loop is CASSEGVTNSPLHF. CDR3 nucleotide sequence: TGCGCCAGCAGCGAGGGGGTAACTAATTCACCCCTCCACTTT. The rearrangement joins TRBV5-1 to TRBJ1-6; TRBD1 might be the D (6 bases). Germline assignment: CDR1 SGHRS and CDR2 YFSETQ. The CDR3 length is 14 residues. The germline V and J ends were trimmed by 4 bases and 6 bases, with 11 bases remaining between them.

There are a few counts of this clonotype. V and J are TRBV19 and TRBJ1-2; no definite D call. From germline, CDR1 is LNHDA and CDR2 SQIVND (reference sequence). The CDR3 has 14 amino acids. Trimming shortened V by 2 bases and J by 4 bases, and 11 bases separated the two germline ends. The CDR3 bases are TGTGCCAGTAGTATACCAAATTGGACCTATGGCTACACCTTC. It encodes CASSIPNWTYGYTF.

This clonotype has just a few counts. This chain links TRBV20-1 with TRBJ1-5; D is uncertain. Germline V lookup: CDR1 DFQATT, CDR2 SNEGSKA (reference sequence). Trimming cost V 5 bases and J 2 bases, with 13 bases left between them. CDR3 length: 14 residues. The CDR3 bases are TGCAGTGCTCTAGTGGGGAGGGGCAATCAGCCCCAGCATTTT. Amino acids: CSALVGRGNQPQHF.

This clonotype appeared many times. CDR3 DNA: TGTGCCAGTCAAACCAATGGGGGATTTAACTATGGCTACACCTTC. Residues: CASQTNGGFNYGYTF. The chain joins TRBV13 to TRBJ1-2, with D perhaps matching TRBD1 (5 bases). The germline CDR1 and CDR2 sequences are PRHDT and FYEKMQ (reference sequence). The CDR3 contains 15 residues. Trimming removed 9 bases from V and 1 base from J, with 18 bases in between. Variable domain in full (rest from reference TRBV13 and TRBJ1-2): AAGVIQSPRHLIKEKRETATLKCYPIPRHDTVYWYQQGPGQDPQFLISFYEKMQSDKGSIPDRFSAQQFSDYHSELNMSSLELGDSALYFCASQTNGGFNYGYTFGSGTRLTVV.

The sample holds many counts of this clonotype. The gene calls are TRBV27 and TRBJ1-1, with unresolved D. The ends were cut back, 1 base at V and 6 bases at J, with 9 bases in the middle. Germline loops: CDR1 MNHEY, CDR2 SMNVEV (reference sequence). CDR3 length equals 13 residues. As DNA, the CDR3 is TGTGCCAGCAGTTTATTCGGGGATGCTGAAGCTTTCTTT. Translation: CASSLFGDAEAFF.

CDR3 nucleotides: TGTGCCAGCAGCCAGACCTACATGAACACTGAAGCTTTCTTT. Translated, it gives CASSQTYMNTEAFF. The chain carries TRBV14 and TRBJ1-1; D remains ambiguous. CDR3 size: 14 residues. Looked up from germline, CDR1 is SGHDN and CDR2 is FVKESK. Trimming shortened V by 3 bases and J by 0 bases, and 8 bases separated the two germline ends.

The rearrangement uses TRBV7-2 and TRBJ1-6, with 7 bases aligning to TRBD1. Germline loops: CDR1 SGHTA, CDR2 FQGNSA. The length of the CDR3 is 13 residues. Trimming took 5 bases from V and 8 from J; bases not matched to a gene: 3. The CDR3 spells CASSGTGDSPLHF. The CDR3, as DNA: TGTGCCAGCAGCGGAACAGGGGATTCACCCCTCCACTTT.

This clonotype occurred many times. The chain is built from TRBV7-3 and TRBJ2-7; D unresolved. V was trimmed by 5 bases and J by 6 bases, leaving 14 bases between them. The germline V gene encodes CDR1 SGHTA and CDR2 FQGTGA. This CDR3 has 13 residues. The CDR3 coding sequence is TGTGCCAGCAGCCCATCCGGTTGGGGCGAGCAGTACTTC. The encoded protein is CASSPSGWGEQYF.

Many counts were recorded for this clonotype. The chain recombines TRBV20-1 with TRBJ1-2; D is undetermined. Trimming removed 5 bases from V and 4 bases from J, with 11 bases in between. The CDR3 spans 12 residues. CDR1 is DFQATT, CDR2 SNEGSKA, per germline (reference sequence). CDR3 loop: CSAVPGTYGYTF. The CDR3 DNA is TGCAGTGCTGTCCCAGGCACCTATGGCTACACCTTC.

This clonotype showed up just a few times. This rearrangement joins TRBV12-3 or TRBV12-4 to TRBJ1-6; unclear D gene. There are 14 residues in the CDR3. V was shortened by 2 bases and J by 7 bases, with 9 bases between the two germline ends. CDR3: CASSLFLGNSPLHF. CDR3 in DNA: TGTGCCAGCAGTTTATTCCTTGGGAATTCACCCCTCCACTTT.

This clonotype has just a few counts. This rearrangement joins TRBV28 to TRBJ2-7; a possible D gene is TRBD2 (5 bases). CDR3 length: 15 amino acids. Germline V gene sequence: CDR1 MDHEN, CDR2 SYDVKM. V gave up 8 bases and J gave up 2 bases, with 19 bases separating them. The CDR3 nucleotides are TGTGCCAGCCACCCCCGGGGTGGGCTTACCTACGAGCAGTACTTC. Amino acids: CASHPRGGLTYEQYF.

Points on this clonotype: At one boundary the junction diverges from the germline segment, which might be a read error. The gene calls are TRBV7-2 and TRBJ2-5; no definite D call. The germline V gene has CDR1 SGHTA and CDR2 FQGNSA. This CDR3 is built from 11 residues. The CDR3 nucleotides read TGTGCCAGCAGCATAGCAGAGACCCAGTACTTC. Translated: CASSIAETQYF.

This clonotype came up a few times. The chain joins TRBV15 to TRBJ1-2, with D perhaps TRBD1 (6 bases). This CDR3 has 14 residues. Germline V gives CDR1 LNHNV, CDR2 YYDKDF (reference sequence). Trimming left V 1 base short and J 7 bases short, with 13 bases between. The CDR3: CATSRVPGAFGYTF. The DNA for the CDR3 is TGTGCCACCAGCAGAGTGCCGGGGGCATTTGGCTACACCTTC.

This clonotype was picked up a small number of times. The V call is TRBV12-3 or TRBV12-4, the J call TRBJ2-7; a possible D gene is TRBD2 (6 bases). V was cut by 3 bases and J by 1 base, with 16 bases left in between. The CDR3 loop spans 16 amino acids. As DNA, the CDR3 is TGTGCCAGCAGTTTGGGGGGAAGCTTACTATCCTACGAGCAGTACTTC. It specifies CASSLGGSLLSYEQYF.

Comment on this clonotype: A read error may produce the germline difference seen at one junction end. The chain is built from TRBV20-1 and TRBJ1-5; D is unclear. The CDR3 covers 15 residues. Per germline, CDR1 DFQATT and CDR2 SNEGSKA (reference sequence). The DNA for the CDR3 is TGCAGCGCTAGAGAGCCGAAAGGGCCCAATCAGCCCCAGCATTTT. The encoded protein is CSAREPKGPNQPQHF.

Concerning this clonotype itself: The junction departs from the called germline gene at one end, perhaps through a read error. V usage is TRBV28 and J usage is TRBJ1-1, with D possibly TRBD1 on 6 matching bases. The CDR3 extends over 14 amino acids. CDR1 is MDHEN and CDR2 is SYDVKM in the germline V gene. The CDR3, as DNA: TGTGTCAGCAGGCCGGACAGTCTGAACACTGAAGCTTTCTTT. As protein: CVSRPDSLNTEAFF. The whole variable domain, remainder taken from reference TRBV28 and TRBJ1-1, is DVKVTQSSRYLVKRTGEKVFLECVQDMDHENMFWYRQDPGLGLRLIYFSYDVKMKEKGDIPEGYSVSREKKERFSLILESASTNQTSMYLCVSRPDSLNTEAFFGQGTRLTVV.

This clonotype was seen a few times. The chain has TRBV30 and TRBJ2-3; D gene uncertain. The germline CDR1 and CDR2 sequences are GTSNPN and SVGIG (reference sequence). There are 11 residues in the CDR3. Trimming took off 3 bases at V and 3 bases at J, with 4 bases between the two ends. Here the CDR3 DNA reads TGTGCCTGGAGCGCGACAGATACGCAGTATTTT. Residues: CAWSATDTQYF.

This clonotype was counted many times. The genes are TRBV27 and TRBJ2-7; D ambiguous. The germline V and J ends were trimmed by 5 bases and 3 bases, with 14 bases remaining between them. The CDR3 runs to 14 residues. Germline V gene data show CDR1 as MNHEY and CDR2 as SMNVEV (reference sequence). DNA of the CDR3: TGTGCCAGCAGTCCCAGGAGTCCCGGCTACGAGCAGTACTTC. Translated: CASSPRSPGYEQYF.